Included here is one T cell receptor beta chain sequence, with context. Individuals selected for sequencing had exhibited CD8+CD57+ cell expansion on flow cytometry. The sample is drawn from a study of CD8+CD57+ T cells in acquired aplastic anemia. Genomic DNA, the template, was used for profiling of the TCR beta VDJ and CDR3. TCRdb reprocessed the reads via MiXCR and lists one record per CDR3 protein. Among hundreds of thousands of distinct CDR3 sequences listed, 25% to 40% were seen once. Deletions cut 1 base from V and 6 bases from J, with 13 bases between. The germline V gene has CDR1 LNHNV and CDR2 YYDKDF (reference sequence). This CDR3 region has 15 residues.

The V call is TRBV15, the J call TRBJ1-5; perhaps TRBD1 as D (6 bases). The sequencing input was sorted CD4+, CD8+, or CD8+CD57+ T cells (not recorded which) from PBMCs. The source is a human donor with aplastic anemia. The CDR3 DNA sequence: TGTGCCACCAGCAGAGGGACAGAAAACATTCAGCCCCAGCATTTT. Translation: CATSRGTENIQPQHF.